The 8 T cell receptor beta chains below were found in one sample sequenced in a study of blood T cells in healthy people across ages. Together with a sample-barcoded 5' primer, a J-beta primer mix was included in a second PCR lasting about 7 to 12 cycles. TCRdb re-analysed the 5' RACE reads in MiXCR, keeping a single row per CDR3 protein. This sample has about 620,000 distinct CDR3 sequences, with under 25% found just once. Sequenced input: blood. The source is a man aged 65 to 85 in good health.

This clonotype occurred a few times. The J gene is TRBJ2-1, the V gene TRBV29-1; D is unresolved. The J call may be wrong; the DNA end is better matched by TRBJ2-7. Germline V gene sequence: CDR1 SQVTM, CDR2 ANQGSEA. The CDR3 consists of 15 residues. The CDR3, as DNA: TGCAGCGTTGAAACCCCGAGCACCGACTCTTACGAGCAGTACTTC. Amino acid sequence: CSVETPSTDSYEQYF.

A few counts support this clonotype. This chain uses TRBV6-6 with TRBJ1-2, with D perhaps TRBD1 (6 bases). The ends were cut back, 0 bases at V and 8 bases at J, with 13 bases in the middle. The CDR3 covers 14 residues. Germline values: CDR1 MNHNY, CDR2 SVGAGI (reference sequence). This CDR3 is CASSYSTGAEGYTF. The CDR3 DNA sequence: TGTGCCAGCAGTTACTCGACGGGGGCGGAGGGCTACACCTTC.

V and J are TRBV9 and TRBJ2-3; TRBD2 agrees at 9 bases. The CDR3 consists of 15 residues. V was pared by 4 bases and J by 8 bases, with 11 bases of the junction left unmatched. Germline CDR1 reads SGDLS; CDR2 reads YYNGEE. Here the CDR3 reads CASSPRLAEHATQYF. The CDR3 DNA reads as TGTGCCAGCAGCCCCCGACTAGCGGAACACGCTACGCAGTATTTT. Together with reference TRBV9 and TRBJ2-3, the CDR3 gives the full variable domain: DSGVTQTPKHLITATGQRVTLRCSPRSGDLSVYWYQQSLDQGLQFLIQYYNGEERAKGNILERFSAQQFPDLHSELNLSSLELGDSALYFCASSPRLAEHATQYFGPGTRLTVL.

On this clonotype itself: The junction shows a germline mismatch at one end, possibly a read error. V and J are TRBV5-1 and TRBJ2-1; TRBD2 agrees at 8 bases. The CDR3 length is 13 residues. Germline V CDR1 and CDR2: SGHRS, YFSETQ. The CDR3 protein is CASSLEYPGTSTF. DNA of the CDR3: TGCGCCAGCAGCTTGGAGTACCCCGGGACTAGTACCTTC.

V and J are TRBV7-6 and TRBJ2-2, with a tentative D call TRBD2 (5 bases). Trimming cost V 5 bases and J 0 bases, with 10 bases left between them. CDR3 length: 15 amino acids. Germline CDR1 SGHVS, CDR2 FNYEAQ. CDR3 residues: CASSPADANTGELFF. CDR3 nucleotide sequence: TGTGCCAGCAGCCCAGCGGATGCGAACACCGGGGAGCTGTTTTTT. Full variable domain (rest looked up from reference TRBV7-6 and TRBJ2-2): GAGVSQSPRYKVTKRGQDVALRCDPISGHVSLYWYRQALGQGPEFLTYFNYEAQQDKSGLPNDRFSAERPEGSISTLTIQRTEQRDSAMYRCASSPADANTGELFFGEGSRLTVL.

CDR3 in DNA: TGCGCCAGCAGCTTAACCGGGACAGGGGACGAGACCCAGTACTTC. This codes for CASSLTGTGDETQYF. J is TRBJ2-5 and V is TRBV5-1, with TRBD1 matching 10 bases. The germline V gene encodes CDR1 SGHRS and CDR2 YFSETQ. CDR3 size: 15 residues. Trimming at V came to 2 bases and at J to 5 bases, leaving 6 bases not matched to a gene.

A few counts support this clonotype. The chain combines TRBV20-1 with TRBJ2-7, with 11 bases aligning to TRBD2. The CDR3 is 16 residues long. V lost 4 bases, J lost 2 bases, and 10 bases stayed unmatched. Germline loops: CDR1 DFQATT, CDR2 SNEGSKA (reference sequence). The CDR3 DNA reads TGCAGTGCTACCGGGACTAGCGGCGATGCCACCTACGAGCAGTACTTC. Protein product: CSATGTSGDATYEQYF.

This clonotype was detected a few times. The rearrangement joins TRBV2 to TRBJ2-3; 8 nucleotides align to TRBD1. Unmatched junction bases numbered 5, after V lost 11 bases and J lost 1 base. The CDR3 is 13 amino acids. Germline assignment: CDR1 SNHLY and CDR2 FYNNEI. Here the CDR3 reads CAAMGQGTDTQYF. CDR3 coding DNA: TGTGCCGCGATGGGACAGGGCACAGATACGCAGTATTTT.